Each of the 12 T cell receptor beta chains below was sequenced from the same sample in a study of CXCR3-negative and CXCR3-positive naive CD8 T cells (dated by TCRdb to the late 2010s). The reads were generated on a NextSeq 550. The Human TCR Profiling Kit (MiLaboratory) was used to make UMI-labeled 5' RACE TRB cDNA libraries. TCRdb reprocessed the reads, reporting each CDR3 protein sequence once and no DNA. In this sample's table one finds more than 65,000 distinct CDR3 sequences. The ten largest clones take up around 1.4% of the sample. The sample was naive CXCR3- CD8+ T cells from blood. This specimen's cell subset or site label, interpreted: CD45RO-CCR7+CD27+CD95- naive CD8+ T cells lacking CXCR3 (TNR3-). Source of these receptors: a human donor in good health. Some clones in this sample may be carry-over from other donors' samples.

In terms of frequency, this clonotype is medium-sized (0.01 to 0.1%). The chain couples TRBV28 to TRBJ2-5; the TRBD2 assignment by TCRdb is unverifiable without DNA. The length of the CDR3 is 16 residues. Germline values: CDR1 MDHEN, CDR2 SYDVKM. The CDR3 is CASSLASGNVEETQYF.

The chain carries TRBV7-9 and TRBJ1-5. The CDR3 consists of 14 residues. Germline V lookup: CDR1 SEHNR, CDR2 FQNEAQ (reference sequence). The CDR3 here is CASSLAGMGQPQHF.

CDR3 amino acids: CASSGLQGALRYGYTF. V gene TRBV7-9 combines with J gene TRBJ1-2. CDR1 is SEHNR, CDR2 FQNEAQ, per germline (reference sequence). This CDR3 has 16 amino acids.

The J gene is TRBJ1-6, the V gene TRBV6-4. The CDR3 is 14 amino acids. The germline V gene encodes CDR1 MRHNA and CDR2 SNTAGT. CDR3: CASSEAGNNSPLHF.

This chain connects TRBV11-3 to TRBJ2-5; the TCRdb call, TRBD1, lacks DNA for checking. Germline assignment: CDR1 SGHNT and CDR2 YENEEA. This CDR3 contains 16 residues. This chain's CDR3 is CASSLSQGDFGETQYF.

The chain couples TRBV28 to TRBJ2-4. CDR3 length: 14 amino acids. Germline V gene data show CDR1 as MDHEN and CDR2 as SYDVKM. CDR3 loop: CASSLALAKNIQYF.

V and J are TRBV7-9 and TRBJ2-3. Germline lookup yields CDR1 SEHNR and CDR2 FQNEAQ (reference sequence). The CDR3 contains 17 residues. The CDR3 reads CASSLGGLDRSTDTQYF.

The CDR3: CASSSRVGVEPYEQYF. The chain joins TRBV28 to TRBJ2-7; the TCRdb D gene call, TRBD1, has no DNA to confirm it. There are 16 residues in the CDR3. CDR1 is MDHEN, CDR2 SYDVKM, per germline.

J is TRBJ2-2 and V is TRBV24-1; TCRdb's D call, TRBD1, is unchecked because there is no DNA. The CDR3 is made up of 14 amino acids. Looked up from germline, CDR1 is KGHDR and CDR2 is SFDVKD. CDR3 protein: CATSDLSGPGELFF.

This chain uses TRBV7-9 with TRBJ1-2; TCRdb selects TRBD1, and the lack of DNA leaves this call unchecked. Germline values: CDR1 SEHNR, CDR2 FQNEAQ (reference sequence). CDR3 size: 16 residues. The CDR3 is CASSLPAGTEPYGYTF.

This sequence joins TRBV4-2 and TRBJ2-1; TCRdb selects TRBD1, and the lack of DNA leaves this call unchecked. This CDR3 contains 13 residues. Germline V gene sequence: CDR1 LGHNA, CDR2 YNFKEQ. CDR3 protein: CASRPQGDDEQFF.

The CDR3 reads CASSYGGTGYGYTF. This rearrangement joins TRBV6-2 or TRBV6-3 to TRBJ1-2; lacking DNA, the TRBD1 call made by TCRdb goes unchecked. The CDR3 extends over 14 amino acids. Per germline, CDR1 MNHEY and CDR2 SVGEGT.